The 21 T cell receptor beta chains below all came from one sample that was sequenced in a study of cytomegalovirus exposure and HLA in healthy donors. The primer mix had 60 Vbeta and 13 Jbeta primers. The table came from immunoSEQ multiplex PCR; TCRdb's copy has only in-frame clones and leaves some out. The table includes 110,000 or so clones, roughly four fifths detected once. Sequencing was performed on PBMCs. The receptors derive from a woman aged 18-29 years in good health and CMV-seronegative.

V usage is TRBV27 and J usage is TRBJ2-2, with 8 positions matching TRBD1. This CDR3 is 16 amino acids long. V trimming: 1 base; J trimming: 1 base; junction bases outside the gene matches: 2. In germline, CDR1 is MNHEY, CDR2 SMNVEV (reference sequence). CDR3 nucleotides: TGTGCCAGCAGTTTATGGACAGGGAGGAACACCGGGGAGCTGTTTTTT. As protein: CASSLWTGRNTGELFF.

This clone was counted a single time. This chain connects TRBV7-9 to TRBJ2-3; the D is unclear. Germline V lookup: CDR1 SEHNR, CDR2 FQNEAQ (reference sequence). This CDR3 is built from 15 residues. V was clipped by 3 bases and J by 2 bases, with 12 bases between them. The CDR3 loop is CASSFRSAPTDTQYF. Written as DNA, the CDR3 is TGTGCCAGCAGCTTTAGAAGCGCTCCCACAGATACGCAGTATTTT. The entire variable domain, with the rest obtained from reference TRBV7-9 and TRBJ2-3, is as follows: DTGVSQNPRHKITKRGQNVTFRCDPISEHNRLYWYRQTLGQGPEFLTYFQNEAQLEKSRLLSDRFSAERPKGSFSTLEIQRTEQGDSAMYLCASSFRSAPTDTQYFGPGTRLTVL.

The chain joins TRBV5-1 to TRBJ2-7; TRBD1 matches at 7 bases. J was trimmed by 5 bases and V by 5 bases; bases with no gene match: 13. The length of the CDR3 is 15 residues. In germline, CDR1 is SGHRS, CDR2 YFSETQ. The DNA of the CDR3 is TGCGCCAGCAGGAACGTACAGGGGTTTTACCACGAGCAGTACGTC. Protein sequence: CASRNVQGFYHEQYV.

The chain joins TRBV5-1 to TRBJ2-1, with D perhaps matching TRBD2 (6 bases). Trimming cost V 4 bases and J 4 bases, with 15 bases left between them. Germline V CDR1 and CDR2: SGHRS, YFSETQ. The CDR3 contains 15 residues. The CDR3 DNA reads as TGCGCCAGCAGCCATGGGCGGGGTTCTTACAATGAGCAGTTCTTC. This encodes CASSHGRGSYNEQFF.

CDR3 DNA: TGCGCCAGCAGCCCCATCATCCAAGATACGCAGTATTTT. Translated, it gives CASSPIIQDTQYF. The chain is built from TRBV5-1 and TRBJ2-3, with no clear D. The CDR3 sequence is 13 residues long. Germline CDR1 SGHRS, CDR2 YFSETQ. With 4 bases removed from V and 5 bases from J, the gap between germline ends came to 11 bases. Filled out from reference TRBV5-1 and TRBJ2-3, the complete variable domain reads KAGVTQTPRYLIKTRGQQVTLSCSPISGHRSVSWYQQTPGQGLQFLFEYFSETQRNKGNFPGRFSGRQFSNSRSEMNVSTLELGDSALYLCASSPIIQDTQYFGPGTRLTVL.

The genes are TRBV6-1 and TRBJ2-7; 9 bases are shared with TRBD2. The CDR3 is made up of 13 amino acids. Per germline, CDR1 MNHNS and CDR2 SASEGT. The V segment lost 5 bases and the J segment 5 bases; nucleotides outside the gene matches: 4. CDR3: CASSLSGSHEQYF. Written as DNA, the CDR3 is TGTGCCAGCAGTCTTAGCGGGAGCCACGAGCAGTACTTC.

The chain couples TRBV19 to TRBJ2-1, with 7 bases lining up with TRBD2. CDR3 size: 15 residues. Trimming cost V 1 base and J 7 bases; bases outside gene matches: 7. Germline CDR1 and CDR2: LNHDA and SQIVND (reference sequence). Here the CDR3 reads CASSIVEGGRNEQFF. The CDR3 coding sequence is TGTGCCAGTAGTATAGTGGAGGGAGGGCGGAATGAGCAGTTCTTC.

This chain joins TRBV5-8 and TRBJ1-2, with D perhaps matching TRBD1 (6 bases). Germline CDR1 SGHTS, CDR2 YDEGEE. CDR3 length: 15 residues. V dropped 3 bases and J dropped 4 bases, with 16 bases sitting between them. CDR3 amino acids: CASSWDTTKSYGYTF. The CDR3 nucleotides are TGTGCCAGCAGCTGGGACACAACCAAAAGCTATGGCTACACCTTC.

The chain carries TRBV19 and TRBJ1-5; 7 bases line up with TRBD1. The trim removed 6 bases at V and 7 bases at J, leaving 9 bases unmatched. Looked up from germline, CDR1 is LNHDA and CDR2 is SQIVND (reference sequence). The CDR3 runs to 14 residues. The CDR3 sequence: CASRTTGDGQPQHF. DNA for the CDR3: TGTGCCAGTAGAACTACAGGGGATGGGCAGCCCCAGCATTTT.

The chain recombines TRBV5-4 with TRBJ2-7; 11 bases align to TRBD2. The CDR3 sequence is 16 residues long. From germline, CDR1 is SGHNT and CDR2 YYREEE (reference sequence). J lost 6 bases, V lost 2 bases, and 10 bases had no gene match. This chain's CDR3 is CASSLLAGDNGGEQYF. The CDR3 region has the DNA TGTGCCAGCAGCTTACTAGCGGGAGATAACGGAGGCGAGCAGTACTTC.

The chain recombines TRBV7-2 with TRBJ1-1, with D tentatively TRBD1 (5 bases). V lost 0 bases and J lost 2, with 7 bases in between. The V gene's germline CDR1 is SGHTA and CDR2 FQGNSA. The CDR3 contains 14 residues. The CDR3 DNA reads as TGTGCCAGCAGCTTAGCCGACAGCAACACTGAAGCTTTCTTT. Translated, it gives CASSLADSNTEAFF.

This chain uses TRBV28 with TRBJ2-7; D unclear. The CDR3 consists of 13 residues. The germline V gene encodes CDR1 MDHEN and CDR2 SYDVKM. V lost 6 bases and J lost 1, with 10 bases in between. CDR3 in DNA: TGTGCCAGCAGGAATTCTATATCCTACGAGCAGTACTTC. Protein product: CASRNSISYEQYF.

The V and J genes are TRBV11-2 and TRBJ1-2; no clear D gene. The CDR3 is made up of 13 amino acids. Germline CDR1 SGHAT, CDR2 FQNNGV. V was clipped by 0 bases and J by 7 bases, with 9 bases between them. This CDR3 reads CASSLDIVSGYTF. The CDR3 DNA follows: TGTGCCAGCAGCTTAGATATAGTTTCTGGCTACACCTTC.

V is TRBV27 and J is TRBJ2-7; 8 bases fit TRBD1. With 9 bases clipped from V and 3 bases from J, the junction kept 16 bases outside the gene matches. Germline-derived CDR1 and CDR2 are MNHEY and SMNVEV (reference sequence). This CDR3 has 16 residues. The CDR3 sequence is CASHPGQDSLIYEQYF. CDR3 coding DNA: TGTGCCAGTCACCCGGGACAGGACTCCCTAATCTACGAGCAGTACTTC.

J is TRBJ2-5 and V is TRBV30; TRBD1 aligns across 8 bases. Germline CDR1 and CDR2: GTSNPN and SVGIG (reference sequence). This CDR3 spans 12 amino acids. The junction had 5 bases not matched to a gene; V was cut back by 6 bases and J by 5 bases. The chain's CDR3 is CACGQGGETQYF. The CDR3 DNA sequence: TGTGCCTGCGGACAGGGTGGTGAGACCCAGTACTTC.

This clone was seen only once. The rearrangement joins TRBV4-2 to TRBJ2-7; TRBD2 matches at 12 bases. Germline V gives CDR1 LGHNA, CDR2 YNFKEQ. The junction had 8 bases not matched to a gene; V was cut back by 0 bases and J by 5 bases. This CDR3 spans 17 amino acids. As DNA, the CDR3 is TGTGCCAGCAGCCAAGATACTAGCGGGAGGCTTGGGCACGAGCAGTACTTC. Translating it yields CASSQDTSGRLGHEQYF.

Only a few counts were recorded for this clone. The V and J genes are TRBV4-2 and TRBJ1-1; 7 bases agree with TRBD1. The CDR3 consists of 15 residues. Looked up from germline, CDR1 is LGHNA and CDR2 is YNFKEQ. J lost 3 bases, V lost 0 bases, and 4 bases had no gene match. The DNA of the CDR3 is TGTGCCAGCAGCCAAGATAAGGGGGCGGACACTGAAGCTTTCTTT. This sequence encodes CASSQDKGADTEAFF.

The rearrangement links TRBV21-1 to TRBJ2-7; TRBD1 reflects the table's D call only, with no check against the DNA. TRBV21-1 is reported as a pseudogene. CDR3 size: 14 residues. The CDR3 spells CASSTGQGVYEQYV. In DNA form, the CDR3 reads TGTGCCAGCAGCACAGGACAGGGGGTCTACGAGCAGTACGTC.

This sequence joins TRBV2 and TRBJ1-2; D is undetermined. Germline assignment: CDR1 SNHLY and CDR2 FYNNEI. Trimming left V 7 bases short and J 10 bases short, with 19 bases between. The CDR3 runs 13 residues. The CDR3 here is CASNSGLFDDYTF. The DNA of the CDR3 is TGTGCCAGCAACTCAGGACTATTCGATGACTACACCTTC.

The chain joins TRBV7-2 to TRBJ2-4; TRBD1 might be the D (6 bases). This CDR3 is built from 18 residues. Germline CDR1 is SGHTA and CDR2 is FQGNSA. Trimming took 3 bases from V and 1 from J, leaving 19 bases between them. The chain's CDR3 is CASSFSYLGGSAKNIQYF. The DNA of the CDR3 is TGTGCCAGCAGCTTTTCATACCTAGGGGGATCGGCCAAAAACATTCAGTACTTC. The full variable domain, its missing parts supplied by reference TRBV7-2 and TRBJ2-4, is GAGVSQSPSNKVTEKGKDVELRCDPISGHTALYWYRQSLGQGLEFLIYFQGNSAPDKSGLPSDRFSAERTGGSVSTLTIQRTQQEDSAVYLCASSFSYLGGSAKNIQYFGAGTRLSVL.

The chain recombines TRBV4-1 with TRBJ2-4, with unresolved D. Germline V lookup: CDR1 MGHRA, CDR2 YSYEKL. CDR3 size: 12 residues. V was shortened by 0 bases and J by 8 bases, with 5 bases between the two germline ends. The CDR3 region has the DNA TGCGCCAGCAGCCAAGATCGGTACATTCAGTACTTC. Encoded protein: CASSQDRYIQYF.